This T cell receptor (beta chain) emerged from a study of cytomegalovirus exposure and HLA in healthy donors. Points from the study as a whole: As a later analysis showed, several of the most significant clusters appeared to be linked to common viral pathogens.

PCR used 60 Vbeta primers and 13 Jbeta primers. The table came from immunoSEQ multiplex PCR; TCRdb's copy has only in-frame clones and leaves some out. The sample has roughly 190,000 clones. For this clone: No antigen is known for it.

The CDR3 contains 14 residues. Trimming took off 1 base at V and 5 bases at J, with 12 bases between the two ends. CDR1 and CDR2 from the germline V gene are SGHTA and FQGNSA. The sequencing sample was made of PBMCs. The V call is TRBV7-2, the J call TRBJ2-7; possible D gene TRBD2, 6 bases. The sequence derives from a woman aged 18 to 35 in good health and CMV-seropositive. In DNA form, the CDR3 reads TGTGCCAGCAGCTTAGTTATGGGAGGTGACGAGCAGTACTTC. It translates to CASSLVMGGDEQYF. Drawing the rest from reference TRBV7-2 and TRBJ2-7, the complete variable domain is GAGVSQSPSNKVTEKGKDVELRCDPISGHTALYWYRQSLGQGLEFLIYFQGNSAPDKSGLPSDRFSAERTGGSVSTLTIQRTQQEDSAVYLCASSLVMGGDEQYFGPGTRLTVT.